The 31 T cell receptor beta chains below were found in one sample sequenced in a study of T cells in tumors after PD-1 blockade. Sequenced by immunoSEQ multiplex PCR; TCRdb stores in-frame clones only, minus some. The sample consists of tens of thousands of clones, roughly 70% of them appearing once. Specimen: PBMCs, collected after anti-PD-1 treatment. The receptors were gathered from a human donor with basal cell carcinoma.

CDR3 protein: CASSQLLTGRGMTYEQYF. Here the CDR3 DNA reads TGTGCCAGCAGCCAACTCCTAACAGGGCGGGGAATGACCTACGAGCAGTACTTC. J is TRBJ2-7 and V is TRBV3-1 (or the pseudogene TRBV3-2), with D possibly being TRBD1 or TRBD2 (6 bases each). This CDR3 has 18 amino acids. The V gene's germline CDR1 is LGHDT and CDR2 YNNKEL (reference sequence). The V gene lost 2 bases and the J gene lost 2 bases, with 22 bases spanning the gap.

As for this clone: This CDR3 is also generated by other DNA sequences in the sample. The gene calls are TRBV18 and TRBJ1-5; D possibly corresponds to TRBD1 (5 bases). Trimming stripped 3 bases from V and 4 bases from J, with 7 bases between. The CDR3 contains 13 residues. Germline values: CDR1 KGHSH, CDR2 LQKENI. DNA of the CDR3: TGTGCCAGCTCACCGACAGAGAATCAGCCCCAGCATTTT. Protein sequence: CASSPTENQPQHF.

V and J are TRBV5-4 and TRBJ2-7, with a weak D call TRBD2 (5 bases). CDR1 and CDR2 from the germline V gene are SGHNT and YYREEE (reference sequence). V lost 0 bases, J lost 7 bases, and 8 bases lay in between. The CDR3 length is 12 residues. The CDR3 spells CASSLGRGEQYF. CDR3 DNA: TGTGCCAGCAGCTTGGGGCGAGGGGAGCAGTACTTC.

The gene calls are TRBV12-5 and TRBJ1-2; D possibly corresponds to TRBD1 (6 bases). The CDR3 length is 15 residues. CDR1 and CDR2 from the germline V gene are LGHNT and FRNRAP. V lost 3 bases, J lost 8 bases, and 19 bases lay in between. The CDR3 DNA reads TGTGCTAGTGGTTTCAATGACAGGTTTGGAGTGGGCTACACCTTC. Its protein product is CASGFNDRFGVGYTF.

V usage is TRBV5-1 and J usage is TRBJ1-3, with D tentatively TRBD1 (5 bases). Trimming removed 4 bases from V and 6 bases from J, with 14 bases in between. CDR3 size: 14 residues. The germline V gene has CDR1 SGHRS and CDR2 YFSETQ. The DNA of the CDR3 is TGCGCCAGCAGCCCTAGGGGTGATGAAAACACCATATATTTT. The encoded protein is CASSPRGDENTIYF.

The V and J genes are TRBV18 and TRBJ2-5, with 15 bases fitting TRBD2. The germline V gene encodes CDR1 KGHSH and CDR2 LQKENI. Trimming cost V 6 bases and J 1 base; bases outside gene matches: 9. CDR3 length: 18 amino acids. The CDR3 sequence is CASSFGLAGGALQETQYF. CDR3 nucleotide sequence: TGTGCCAGCTCCTTCGGACTAGCGGGGGGGGCCCTCCAAGAGACCCAGTACTTC.

The chain couples TRBV7-2 to TRBJ2-2, with 9 bases matching TRBD1. CDR3 length equals 16 residues. V lost 5 bases, J lost 6 bases, and 10 bases stayed unmatched. The germline gives CDR1 SGHTA, CDR2 FQGNSA. The CDR3 bases are TGTGCCAGCAGCAAAAACAGGGGGCTCCGCGCCGGGGAGCTGTTTTTT. Protein product: CASSKNRGLRAGELFF.

The V and J genes are TRBV7-9 and TRBJ1-1; tentatively, D is TRBD1 (6 bases). The length of the CDR3 is 16 residues. CDR1 is SEHNR and CDR2 is FQNEAQ in the germline V gene (reference sequence). With 0 bases removed from V and 5 bases from J, the gap between germline ends came to 16 bases. The CDR3 DNA sequence: TGTGCCAGCAGCTTAGCGGTGGGGATTAGGGGGACTGAAGCTTTCTTT. Protein sequence: CASSLAVGIRGTEAFF.

This rearrangement joins TRBV7-9 to TRBJ1-5; 7 nucleotides match TRBD1. This CDR3 has 14 amino acids. CDR1 is SEHNR and CDR2 is FQNEAQ in the germline V gene (reference sequence). V shed 6 bases and J 3 bases; nucleotides not matched to a gene: 5. Written as DNA, the CDR3 is TGTGCCAGCAGTCCGGGACAGCCCAATCAGCCCCAGCATTTT. Its translation: CASSPGQPNQPQHF.

The J gene is TRBJ2-4, the V gene TRBV19; 7 bases line up with TRBD1. The length of the CDR3 is 16 residues. Germline V lookup: CDR1 LNHDA, CDR2 SQIVND (reference sequence). With V trimmed by 3 bases and J by 2 bases, 7 bases remained unmatched. The CDR3 sequence: CASSMGRQGTKNIQYF. CDR3 coding DNA: TGTGCCAGTAGTATGGGTCGACAGGGAACCAAAAACATTCAGTACTTC.

The chain couples TRBV5-8 to TRBJ2-1; the D gene is possibly TRBD2 (6 bases). V lost 2 bases to trimming and J lost 9 bases, with 9 bases between them. This CDR3 is built from 12 residues. Germline CDR1 reads SGHTS; CDR2 reads YDEGEE. The CDR3 here is CASSFSGVEQFF. For the CDR3, the DNA is TGTGCCAGCAGCTTCTCGGGGGTTGAGCAGTTCTTC.

V gene TRBV5-4 combines with J gene TRBJ1-2; perhaps TRBD1 as D (5 bases). V was clipped by 4 bases and J by 7 bases, with 17 bases between them. This CDR3 has 14 residues. Germline values: CDR1 SGHNT, CDR2 YYREEE (reference sequence). This CDR3 reads CASSTSTREAGYTF. The CDR3 region has the DNA TGTGCCAGCAGCACCTCTACCAGGGAGGCTGGCTACACCTTC.

This clone was counted only a few times. The chain employs TRBV3-1 (or the pseudogene TRBV3-2) and TRBJ1-2; TRBD1 is a possible D gene (6 bases). CDR1 and CDR2 (germline): LGHDT, YNNKEL (reference sequence). Trimming cost V 1 base and J 8 bases, with 8 bases left between them. The CDR3 spans 12 residues. The CDR3 nucleotides read TGTGCCAGCAGCCAAGGGCAGGGGGGCTACACCTTC. It translates to CASSQGQGGYTF.

This chain uses TRBV10-2 with TRBJ1-1; D call uncertain. V shed 4 bases and J shed 1 base, with 7 bases lying between them. Germline V gives CDR1 WSHSY, CDR2 SAAADI. The CDR3 contains 13 residues. This CDR3 reads CASSGMTNTEAFF. In nucleotides, the CDR3 is TGCGCCAGCAGTGGGATGACGAACACTGAAGCTTTCTTT.

The chain uses TRBV5-1 and TRBJ1-4, with 7 bases fitting TRBD1. V shed 4 bases and J 7 bases; nucleotides not matched to a gene: 16. This CDR3 is 17 amino acids long. Germline V gene sequence: CDR1 SGHRS, CDR2 YFSETQ. The DNA for the CDR3 is TGCGCCAGCAGCCTGGACAGGATCGGTCCTTGGGGTGAAAAACTGTTTTTT. Residues: CASSLDRIGPWGEKLFF. Together with reference TRBV5-1 and TRBJ1-4, the CDR3 gives the full variable domain: KAGVTQTPRYLIKTRGQQVTLSCSPISGHRSVSWYQQTPGQGLQFLFEYFSETQRNKGNFPGRFSGRQFSNSRSEMNVSTLELGDSALYLCASSLDRIGPWGEKLFFGSGTQLSVL.

The gene calls are TRBV5-4 and TRBJ1-1; TRBD1 aligns across 7 bases. Unmatched junction bases numbered 4, after V lost 1 base and J lost 1 base. The germline V gene encodes CDR1 SGHNT and CDR2 YYREEE (reference sequence). The CDR3 sequence is 15 residues long. DNA for the CDR3: TGTGCCAGCAGCTTGCCCGGGACAGAGAACACTGAAGCTTTCTTT. Its translation: CASSLPGTENTEAFF. Filled out from reference TRBV5-4 and TRBJ1-1, the complete variable domain reads ETGVTQSPTHLIKTRGQQVTLRCSSQSGHNTVSWYQQALGQGPQFIFQYYREEENGRGNFPPRFSGLQFPNYSSELNVNALELDDSALYLCASSLPGTENTEAFFGQGTRLTVV.

This clone is classed as medium-sized. This chain connects TRBV24-1 to TRBJ2-3; TRBD2 matches 8 bases. The junction had 0 bases not matched to a gene; V was cut back by 4 bases and J by 4 bases. Per germline, CDR1 KGHDR and CDR2 SFDVKD. This CDR3 contains 13 residues. DNA for the CDR3: TGTGCCACCAGTGACGGGGGGGCAGATACGCAGTATTTT. The encoded protein is CATSDGGADTQYF.

The chain is built from TRBV19 and TRBJ1-2; D call uncertain. The CDR3 runs 12 residues. Trimming removed 6 bases from V and 3 bases from J, with 8 bases in between. The germline V gene encodes CDR1 LNHDA and CDR2 SQIVND (reference sequence). The CDR3 region is CASSLLDYGYTF. The CDR3 nucleotides are TGTGCCAGTAGCCTACTGGACTATGGCTACACCTTC.

This chain links TRBV4-2 with TRBJ1-2, with 8 bases that match TRBD1. With V trimmed by 2 bases and J by 3 bases, 5 bases remained unmatched. The CDR3 spans 15 residues. Germline CDR1 reads LGHNA; CDR2 reads YNFKEQ. CDR3 region: CASSQTGQGDYGYTF. The CDR3 DNA reads TGTGCCAGCAGCCAAACCGGACAGGGAGACTATGGCTACACCTTC.

This chain connects TRBV5-1 to TRBJ2-1; 9 bases are shared with TRBD2. Germline trimming cut 3 bases from V and 0 bases from J; bases unmatched to any gene: 10. Germline assignment: CDR1 SGHRS and CDR2 YFSETQ. This CDR3 region has 18 residues. CDR3 sequence: CASSSLSGGFPSYNEQFF. Written as DNA, the CDR3 is TGCGCCAGCAGCTCGCTAAGCGGGGGGTTTCCCTCCTACAATGAGCAGTTCTTC.

The rearrangement joins TRBV3-1 (or the pseudogene TRBV3-2) to TRBJ2-3; TRBD2 matches 7 bases. V lost 4 bases to trimming and J lost 9 bases; unmatched junction nucleotides: 16. The CDR3 covers 16 residues. CDR1 LGHDT and CDR2 YNNKEL come from the germline V gene (reference sequence). The CDR3 DNA sequence: TGTGCCAGCAGCCTGACCAGGACGGGGGGTCAATGGACGCAGTATTTT. Translated, it gives CASSLTRTGGQWTQYF.

This clone was counted between two and nine times. The rearrangement uses TRBV5-1 and TRBJ2-5; 7 nucleotides align to TRBD1. This CDR3 has 16 amino acids. Germline V gene data show CDR1 as SGHRS and CDR2 as YFSETQ. V lost 0 bases to trimming and J lost 1 base; unmatched junction nucleotides: 6. CDR3 sequence reads: CASSLAFGTVQETQYF. The CDR3 DNA reads as TGCGCCAGCAGCTTGGCCTTCGGGACAGTCCAAGAGACCCAGTACTTC.

The chain couples TRBV6-4 to TRBJ1-4, with TRBD1 as a possible D gene (5 bases). The CDR3 contains 13 residues. V was shortened by 6 bases and J by 7 bases, with 12 bases between the two germline ends. Per the germline V gene, CDR1 is MRHNA and CDR2 is SNTAGT. CDR3 loop: CASSTGPGEKLFF. DNA for the CDR3: TGTGCCAGCAGCACAGGCCCGGGTGAAAAACTGTTTTTT.

The chain is built from TRBV5-3 and TRBJ1-1, with 7 bases lining up with TRBD1. Being an ORF, TRBV5-3 has a function that is uncertain. After removal of 8 bases from V and 1 base from J, the junction contained 8 bases not matched to a gene. The CDR3 has 14 amino acids. The CDR3 here is CASPSRGTNTEAFF. The CDR3 DNA follows: TGTGCCAGCCCTTCCAGGGGGACGAACACTGAAGCTTTCTTT.

This clone was picked up a small number of times. The chain joins TRBV28 to TRBJ2-1; 10 bases match TRBD1. The CDR3 extends over 15 amino acids. From germline, CDR1 is MDHEN and CDR2 SYDVKM. The trim removed 7 bases at V and 8 bases at J, leaving 11 bases unmatched. The CDR3 DNA follows: TGTGCCAGCAAACCAGGGGGGACAGGGGATTATGAGCAGTTCTTC. Residues: CASKPGGTGDYEQFF.

This clone has just a few counts. The chain couples TRBV15 to TRBJ2-2, with D perhaps assigned TRBD1 or TRBD2 (5 bases each). The CDR3 has 16 residues. Germline V gene lookup returns CDR1 LNHNV and CDR2 YYDKDF (reference sequence). The V and J ends lost 5 bases and 0 bases respectively, with 13 bases between them. This CDR3 reads CATSGEGTPNTGELFF. The CDR3 nucleotides are TGTGCCACCAGCGGGGAAGGGACGCCGAACACCGGGGAGCTGTTTTTT.

This chain connects TRBV30 to TRBJ2-7, with D unresolved. Germline V gene lookup returns CDR1 GTSNPN and CDR2 SVGIG (reference sequence). CDR3 length: 11 residues. V shed 4 bases and J shed 10 bases, with 14 bases lying between them. The CDR3 bases are TGTGCCTGGATCCGTAATGATTTACAGTACTTC. Its protein product is CAWIRNDLQYF.

This chain joins TRBV25-1 and TRBJ1-1; D remains ambiguous. Per germline, CDR1 MGHDK and CDR2 SYGVNS. The ends were cut back, 5 bases at V and 2 bases at J, with 12 bases in the middle. This CDR3 spans 14 amino acids. The CDR3 DNA reads as TGTGCCAGCAGTCCGCCCGCCCCCAACACTGAAGCTTTCTTT. This sequence encodes CASSPPAPNTEAFF.

The chain has TRBV6-1 and TRBJ2-7, with 8 bases identical to TRBD2. CDR1 and CDR2 (germline): MNHNS, SASEGT. The CDR3 is made up of 15 amino acids. V lost 0 bases and J lost 3; bases outside the gene matches: 4. In nucleotides, the CDR3 is TGTGCCAGCAGTGAAGCTGACAGCGGGGGCTACGAGCAGTACTTC. This codes for CASSEADSGGYEQYF.

The chain links TRBV2 to TRBJ1-1, with 9 bases lining up with TRBD1. The CDR3 is 14 residues long. Germline V gene lookup returns CDR1 SNHLY and CDR2 FYNNEI. J gave up 3 bases and V 6 bases, and 5 bases lay outside the gene matches. The CDR3 nucleotides are TGTGCCAGCAGCGATGACAGGGGGGACACTGAAGCTTTCTTT. This translates into CASSDDRGDTEAFF.

The chain couples TRBV15 to TRBJ1-2; possibly TRBD1 for D (6 bases). Germline CDR1 LNHNV, CDR2 YYDKDF (reference sequence). This CDR3 has 13 residues. V gave up 0 bases and J gave up 8 bases, with 10 bases separating them. The CDR3 is CATSRDRGLGYTF. The DNA for the CDR3 is TGTGCCACCAGCAGAGACAGGGGTTTAGGCTACACCTTC.